This TCR beta chain was captured by sequencing in a study of T-cell memory formation after mild COVID-19. Each CDR3 protein is one row after TCRdb ran MiXCR on the 5' RACE reads. The data hold about 500,000 distinct CDR3 sequences, with about a fifth observed a single time. The V end lost 6 bases, the J end lost 4 bases, and 10 bases lay between the germline ends. Germline V gene lookup returns CDR1 SEHNR and CDR2 FQNEAQ (reference sequence). CDR3 length: 12 residues. This clonotype was sampled from an adult woman who had mild COVID-19 (a few samples of this study predate the infection). Cell type and time point are not known. The chain has TRBV7-9 and TRBJ2-7; D ambiguous. Specimen: PBMCs or a T cell subset sorted from them (not recorded which). The CDR3, as DNA: TGTGCCAGCAGACGCGACATATACGAGCAGTACTTC. It translates to CASRRDIYEQYF.